Each of the 26 T cell receptor beta chains below was sequenced from the same sample in a study of shared clonotypes between healthy human individuals. Using immunoSEQ multiplex PCR, the repertoire was profiled, and TCRdb retains in-frame clones only, with some absent. The repertoire holds around 620,000 clones, with roughly 95% as singletons. Naive CD8 cells were CD45RO-negative, positively selected for CCR7, excluding terminally differentiated effector memory CD45RA+ cells. The sequencing input was naive CD8+ T cells sorted from blood. The receptors shown here come from a young woman in good health.

This chain joins TRBV5-4 and TRBJ2-5; 9 bases are shared with TRBD1. CDR1 SGHNT and CDR2 YYREEE come from the germline V gene (reference sequence). J was trimmed by 11 bases and V by 4 bases; bases with no gene match: 6. This CDR3 spans 12 amino acids. CDR3 bases: TGTGCCAGCAGCCTGACAGGGGGGGAGCAGTACTTC. It translates to CASSLTGGEQYF.

This clone came up a few times. The V gene is TRBV28, the J gene TRBJ2-7, with 12 bases lining up with TRBD2. Germline V gene sequence: CDR1 MDHEN, CDR2 SYDVKM. Losses at the gene ends were 3 bases for V and 3 bases for J; bases not matched to a gene: 3. The CDR3 sequence is 15 residues long. CDR3 bases: TGTGCCAGCAGTTTGACGACTAGCGGGAGCTACGAGCAGTACTTC. It encodes CASSLTTSGSYEQYF.

The rearrangement uses TRBV9 and TRBJ2-3, with a tentative D call TRBD1 (5 bases). This CDR3 comprises 16 residues. The germline CDR1 and CDR2 sequences are SGDLS and YYNGEE. V dropped 4 bases and J dropped 2 bases, with 17 bases sitting between them. CDR3 residues: CASSPPLTEPTDTQYF. Here the CDR3 DNA reads TGTGCCAGCAGCCCACCACTGACAGAGCCCACAGATACGCAGTATTTT.

V gene TRBV19 combines with J gene TRBJ2-7; D is ambiguous. V was shortened by 3 bases and J by 0 bases, with 9 bases between the two germline ends. This CDR3 has 14 residues. The germline V gene has CDR1 LNHDA and CDR2 SQIVND (reference sequence). CDR3 region: CASSMLETSYEQYF. As DNA, the CDR3 is TGTGCCAGTAGTATGCTTGAGACCTCCTACGAGCAGTACTTC.

In its sample, this clone was seen once. The chain links TRBV19 to TRBJ2-1, with D unclear. V dropped 9 bases and J dropped 6 bases, with 9 bases sitting between them. This CDR3 contains 11 residues. Germline V gives CDR1 LNHDA, CDR2 SQIVND (reference sequence). The CDR3 DNA sequence: TGTGCCAGCCGCGTAAGCAATGAGCAGTTCTTC. It is translated as CASRVSNEQFF.

The CDR3 region is CASSLWINNEQFF. The CDR3 DNA is TGCGCCAGCAGCTTGTGGATCAACAATGAGCAGTTCTTC. The chain couples TRBV5-1 to TRBJ2-1; no definite D call. Looked up from germline, CDR1 is SGHRS and CDR2 is YFSETQ. V was clipped by 1 base and J by 5 bases, with 7 bases between them. This CDR3 has 13 residues.

The chain combines TRBV7-8 with TRBJ2-7; D possibly corresponds to TRBD2 (5 bases). The germline V gene encodes CDR1 SGHVS and CDR2 FQNEAQ. The length of the CDR3 is 15 residues. V was clipped by 0 bases and J by 0 bases, with 9 bases between them. CDR3 residues: CASSLAEASSYEQYF. The CDR3, as DNA: TGTGCCAGCAGCTTAGCGGAGGCGAGCTCCTACGAGCAGTACTTC.

Only a few counts were recorded for this clone. V is TRBV19 and J is TRBJ1-1; unclear D gene. Trimming took 5 bases from V and 4 from J, leaving 11 bases between them. CDR3 length: 13 residues. Germline-derived CDR1 and CDR2 are LNHDA and SQIVND (reference sequence). The DNA of the CDR3 is TGTGCCAGTAGTCAGTGGGGAGCCACTGAAGCTTTCTTT. It translates to CASSQWGATEAFF.

This chain joins TRBV27 and TRBJ1-5; 12 nucleotides agree with TRBD1. In germline, CDR1 is MNHEY, CDR2 SMNVEV (reference sequence). The V segment lost 8 bases and the J segment 7 bases; nucleotides outside the gene matches: 3. The CDR3 runs to 13 residues. CDR3 residues: CASGTGGGQPQHF. In nucleotides, the CDR3 is TGTGCCAGCGGGACAGGGGGCGGACAGCCCCAGCATTTT.

The V and J genes are TRBV7-9 and TRBJ2-4; D perhaps matches TRBD1 (6 bases). Trimming removed 8 bases at V and 8 bases at J, with 13 bases between. Germline CDR1 SEHNR, CDR2 FQNEAQ (reference sequence). The CDR3 is made up of 12 amino acids. The CDR3 spells CASEQGEDIQYF. In DNA, the CDR3 is TGTGCCAGCGAACAGGGTGAGGACATTCAGTACTTC.

The genes are TRBV5-1 and TRBJ1-1, with TRBD1 matching over 9 bases. CDR3 length equals 14 residues. The germline gives CDR1 SGHRS, CDR2 YFSETQ. Unmatched junction bases numbered 3, after V lost 3 bases and J lost 3 bases. In nucleotides, the CDR3 is TGCGCCAGCAGCTCCCACAGGGGGCACACTGAAGCTTTCTTT. Translation gives CASSSHRGHTEAFF.

This clone was found once. The rearrangement links TRBV27 to TRBJ1-2, with a weak D call TRBD1 (5 bases). The CDR3 has 15 residues. The germline gives CDR1 MNHEY, CDR2 SMNVEV (reference sequence). Trimming removed 4 bases at V and 4 bases at J, with 16 bases between. The CDR3 reads CASSSRDGGSYGYTF. The CDR3 DNA is TGTGCCAGCAGTTCCCGGGACGGGGGGTCCTATGGCTACACCTTC.

The chain employs TRBV28 and TRBJ2-7; D may be TRBD1 or TRBD2 (7 bases each). Germline loops: CDR1 MDHEN, CDR2 SYDVKM. This CDR3 has 16 residues. V lost 3 bases and J 0 bases, leaving 15 bases between the germline ends. CDR3 nucleotides: TGTGCCAGCAGTTTCTCCAGCAGGGGGGGCTCCTACGAGCAGTACTTC. This translates into CASSFSSRGGSYEQYF.

V and J are TRBV5-6 and TRBJ1-2; D remains ambiguous. CDR1 SGHDT and CDR2 YYEEEE come from the germline V gene. The germline V and J ends were trimmed by 0 bases and 3 bases, with 12 bases remaining between them. There are 15 residues in the CDR3. The CDR3 DNA follows: TGTGCCAGCAGCTTGGGTCCGGGGAACCACTATGGCTACACCTTC. Translated, it gives CASSLGPGNHYGYTF.

This clone has a single count. The gene calls are TRBV7-8 and TRBJ2-1, with TRBD2 identical over 15 bases. V was pared by 4 bases and J by 7 bases, with 5 bases of the junction left unmatched. Germline loops: CDR1 SGHVS, CDR2 FQNEAQ. The CDR3 spans 16 residues. The CDR3 DNA reads TGTGCCAGCAGCTCGGGACTAGCGGGAGGTTCAAATGAGCAGTTCTTC. Protein: CASSSGLAGGSNEQFF.

V and J are TRBV21-1 and TRBJ1-4. TRBV21-1 is flagged as a pseudogene. The CDR3 covers 13 residues. The CDR3 DNA sequence: TGTGCCAGCAGCACGAGAACTAATGAAAAACTGTTTTTT. Its translation: CASSTRTNEKLFF.

The CDR3 coding sequence is TGCGCCAGCAGCCAAGATCGAGGCGGGAGGGCCATCTCCTACGAGCAGTACTTC. The encoded protein is CASSQDRGGRAISYEQYF. V usage is TRBV4-1 and J usage is TRBJ2-5, with TRBD2 matching 9 bases. Gene TRBJ2-7 matches the end of the DNA better, so the J call may be wrong. Germline assignment: CDR1 MGHRA and CDR2 YSYEKL. This CDR3 comprises 18 residues.

The chain links TRBV6-5 to TRBJ1-2, with 8 bases identical to TRBD1. The CDR3 contains 15 residues. V was clipped by 6 bases and J by 8 bases; unmatched bases: 14. The germline CDR1 and CDR2 sequences are MNHEY and SVGAGI. The CDR3 DNA sequence: TGTGCCAGCAGGACCCTACCGCAGGGGGCAGAGGGCTACACCTTC. As protein: CASRTLPQGAEGYTF.

The V call is TRBV30, the J call TRBJ1-5; no firm D call. Germline lookup yields CDR1 GTSNPN and CDR2 SVGIG (reference sequence). There are 14 residues in the CDR3. The ends were cut back, 5 bases at V and 2 bases at J, with 13 bases in the middle. CDR3 sequence (DNA): TGTGCCTGGGCTTACAACCGGGGCAATCAGCCCCAGCATTTT. This translates into CAWAYNRGNQPQHF.

As to this clone: Other DNA sequences in this sample translate to the same CDR3. The V gene is TRBV27, the J gene TRBJ1-3; possibly TRBD1 for D (5 bases). The V end lost 5 bases, the J end lost 2 bases, and 10 bases lay between the germline ends. The CDR3 runs to 14 residues. Germline CDR1 reads MNHEY; CDR2 reads SMNVEV (reference sequence). DNA of the CDR3: TGTGCCAGCAGTCCCGGGACGGCTGGAAACACCATATATTTT. It encodes CASSPGTAGNTIYF.

The gene calls are TRBV28 and TRBJ2-4; 9 bases match TRBD1. V lost 5 bases and J lost 7; bases outside the gene matches: 12. The germline CDR1 and CDR2 sequences are MDHEN and SYDVKM. The CDR3 extends over 16 amino acids. CDR3 residues: CASSPQIGTGFNIQYF. As DNA, the CDR3 is TGTGCCAGCAGTCCACAAATCGGGACAGGGTTTAACATTCAGTACTTC.

V gene TRBV5-8 combines with J gene TRBJ2-5; D gene ambiguous. The DNA end favors TRBJ2-7, so the J call may be wrong. The CDR3 is 12 amino acids. Germline assignment: CDR1 SGHTS and CDR2 YDEGEE. The CDR3 spells CASSFGDYEQYF. The CDR3 nucleotides read TGTGCCAGCAGCTTTGGGGACTACGAGCAGTACTTC.

The chain carries TRBV19 and TRBJ2-6; D is unclear. There are 16 residues in the CDR3. Trimming took off 3 bases at V and 1 base at J, with 10 bases between the two ends. The germline gives CDR1 LNHDA, CDR2 SQIVND (reference sequence). CDR3 bases: TGTGCCAGTAGTATTCCCCTAGGTTCTGGGGCCAACGTCCTGACTTTC. Its translation is CASSIPLGSGANVLTF.

This rearrangement joins TRBV6-5 to TRBJ1-3, with D perhaps TRBD1 (6 bases). From germline, CDR1 is MNHEY and CDR2 SVGAGI. Between the trimmed V and J ends, which lost 6 bases and 3 bases, there was a span of 12 bases. This CDR3 has 14 residues. CDR3 coding DNA: TGTGCCAGCAGACAACAGGGAGGTGGAAACACCATATATTTT. The encoded protein is CASRQQGGGNTIYF.

V is TRBV11-2 and J is TRBJ2-1, with no clear D. The CDR3 contains 15 residues. The germline V gene has CDR1 SGHAT and CDR2 FQNNGV. Trimming removed 1 base at V and 0 bases at J, with 7 bases between. CDR3 nucleotide sequence: TGTGCCAGCAGCTTAGTTCGGAGCTCCTACAATGAGCAGTTCTTC. It codes for CASSLVRSSYNEQFF. The full variable domain, its missing parts supplied by reference TRBV11-2 and TRBJ2-1, is EAGVAQSPRYKIIEKRQSVAFWCNPISGHATLYWYQQILGQGPKLLIQFQNNGVVDDSQLPKDRFSAERLKGVDSTLKIQPAKLEDSAVYLCASSLVRSSYNEQFFGPGTRLTVL.

The rearrangement links TRBV4-1 to TRBJ2-5; 10 positions match TRBD1. The DNA matches TRBJ2-7 better at its end, which makes the J call doubtful. This CDR3 comprises 15 residues. Germline V lookup: CDR1 MGHRA, CDR2 YSYEKL. This chain's CDR3 is CASSQVRTGGYEQYF. The CDR3 bases are TGCGCCAGCAGCCAAGTAAGGACAGGGGGCTACGAGCAGTACTTC.